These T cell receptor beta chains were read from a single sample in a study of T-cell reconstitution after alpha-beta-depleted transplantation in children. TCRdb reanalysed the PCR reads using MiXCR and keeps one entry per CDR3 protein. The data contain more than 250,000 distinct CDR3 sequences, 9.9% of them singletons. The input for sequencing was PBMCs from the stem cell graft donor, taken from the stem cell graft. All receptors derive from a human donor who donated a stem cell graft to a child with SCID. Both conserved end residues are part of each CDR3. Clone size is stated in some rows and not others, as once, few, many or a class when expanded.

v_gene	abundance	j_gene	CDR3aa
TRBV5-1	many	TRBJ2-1	CASSSGSGSSYNEQFF
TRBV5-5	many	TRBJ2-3	CASSSEPGRGSADTQYF
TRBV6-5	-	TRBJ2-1	CASSSVDDEQFF
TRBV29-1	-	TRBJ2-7	CSVEERGAYEQYF
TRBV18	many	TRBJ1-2	CASSPPTGNGYTF
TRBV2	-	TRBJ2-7	CASWTSGEQYF
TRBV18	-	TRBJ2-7	CASSPGTVVSYEQYF
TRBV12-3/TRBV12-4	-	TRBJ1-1	CASSPREDTEAFF
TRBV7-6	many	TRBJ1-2	CASSSTSLYGYTF
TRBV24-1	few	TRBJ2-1	CATSLTGNEQFF
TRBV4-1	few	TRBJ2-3	CASSQELGLAIFEQYF
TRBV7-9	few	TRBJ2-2	CASRSSGQGETGELFF
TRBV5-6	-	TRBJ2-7	CASASKQRDEQYF
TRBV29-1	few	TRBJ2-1	CSAPHTGGNEQFF
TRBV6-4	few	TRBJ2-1	CASSDRGGDEQFF
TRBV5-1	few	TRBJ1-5	CASSLAVNQPQHF
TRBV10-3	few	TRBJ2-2	CAISESDGELFF
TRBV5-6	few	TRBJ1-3	CASSQGTASTGNTIYF
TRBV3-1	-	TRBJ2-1	CASRGQAAAYNEQFF
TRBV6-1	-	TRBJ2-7	CASSLTSGITPYEEQYF
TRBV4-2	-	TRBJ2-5	CASRQDKRGAQETQYF
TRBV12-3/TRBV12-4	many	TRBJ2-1	CASSLRGGFSYNEQFF
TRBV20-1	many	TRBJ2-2	CSARDRGATGELFF
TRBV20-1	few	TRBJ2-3	CSARTGGGTDTQYF
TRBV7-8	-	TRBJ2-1	CASSPTGGPSGAYNEQFF
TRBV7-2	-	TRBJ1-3	CASSRWTDGSGNTIYF
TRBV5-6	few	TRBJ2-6	CASSRDRGTNVLTF
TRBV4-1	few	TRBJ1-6	CASSQQLGQGASYNSPLHF
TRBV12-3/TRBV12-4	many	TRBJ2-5	CASSSPRGGQETQYF
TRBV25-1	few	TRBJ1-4	CASSGGDRVLFF
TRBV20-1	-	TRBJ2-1	CCAPLATSSYNEQFF
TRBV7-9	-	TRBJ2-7	CASSLDWQSSYEQYF
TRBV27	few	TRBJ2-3	CASSFDRKNTDTQYF
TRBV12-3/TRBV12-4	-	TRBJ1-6	CASSSTDNSPLHF
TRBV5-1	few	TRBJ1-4	CASSSGTFATNEKLFF
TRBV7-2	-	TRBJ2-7	CASSLGQGVGEQYF
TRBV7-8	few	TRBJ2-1	CASSFFQGSYNEQFF